This T cell receptor beta chain was captured by sequencing in a study of blood T cell repertoires in COVID-19. In the study overall: From the United States, Italy and Spain came samples of acute and convalescent COVID-19. The cDNA or gDNA used as material had been derived from T cells, B-cell-depleted T cells, or PBMCs.

This CDR3 is built from 14 residues. V was clipped by 0 bases and J by 6 bases; unmatched bases: 2. CDR1 and CDR2 (germline): GTSNPN, SVGIG (reference sequence). Original processing methods: Counts of nucleated cells, estimated from reference gene primer amplification, were obtained. Data came from immunoSEQ multiplex PCR; TCRdb stores just in-frame clones and leaves some out. V and J calls and clone size are as listed in that table; D and trimming were resolved from the DNA. The table records 200,000 to 300,000 clones, 75% to 85% of them present only once. This chain links TRBV30 with TRBJ2-3; TRBD1 matches 11 bases. The clonotype comes from an older woman with active or convalescent COVID-19. The sample taken for sequencing was peripheral blood. CDR3 amino acids: CAWSVGTGGDTQYF. In DNA, the CDR3 is TGTGCCTGGAGTGTAGGGACAGGGGGTGATACGCAGTATTTT. The complete variable domain, with remaining parts taken from reference TRBV30 and TRBJ2-3, reads SQTIHQWPATLVQPVGSPLSLECTVEGTSNPNLYWYRQAAGRGLQLLFYSVGIGQISSEVPQNLSASRPQDRQFILSSKKLLLSDSGFYLCAWSVGTGGDTQYFGPGTRLTVL.